This T cell receptor (beta chain) was captured in a study of response to subunit inactivated influenza vaccine. V gave up 5 bases and J gave up 2 bases; unmatched junction bases: 5. The CDR3 is 15 residues long. Germline CDR1 SGHAT, CDR2 FQNNGV. MiXCR was run by TCRdb on the RT-PCR reads, yielding one entry per CDR3 protein. The sample lists about half a million distinct CDR3 sequences; roughly 8.2% were seen once. This clonotype was recorded many times. Its antigen is not identified. General study results and limits: Few new T cells, the authors suggested, are recruited by each seasonal influenza vaccination.

This TCR was recovered from a man between 50 and 75 years old who received an inactivated influenza vaccine. Specimen: PBMCs from blood, collected 23 to 25 months after vaccination. This chain joins TRBV11-2 and TRBJ2-3, with 9 nucleotides matching TRBD1. The CDR3 spells CASSRRDRDTDTQYF. CDR3 DNA: TGTGCCAGCAGCCGCCGGGACAGGGACACAGATACGCAGTATTTT.